The clone carrying this T cell receptor beta chain was counted a few times. Germline lookup yields CDR1 LGHDT and CDR2 YNNKEL (reference sequence). V lost 1 base and J lost 7, with 14 bases in between. This CDR3 contains 15 residues. TCRdb reanalysed the 5' RACE reads using MiXCR and keeps one entry per CDR3 protein. Counted here are fewer than 500,000 distinct CDR3 sequences, more than 20% occurring once; the ten biggest clones make up 2.9%. The data are from a study of identical twins. This same sample was also part of a study on T cells expressing NK-cell markers.

The sequence derives from a woman between 18 and 29 years old in good health. J is TRBJ2-1 and V is TRBV3-1; possibly TRBD2 for D (6 bases). Sequencing was done on a sample of CD4+ T cells sorted from blood. This CDR3 reads CASSQVGGDRNEQFF. The CDR3 nucleotides are TGTGCCAGCAGCCAAGTTGGCGGGGATCGAAATGAGCAGTTCTTC.